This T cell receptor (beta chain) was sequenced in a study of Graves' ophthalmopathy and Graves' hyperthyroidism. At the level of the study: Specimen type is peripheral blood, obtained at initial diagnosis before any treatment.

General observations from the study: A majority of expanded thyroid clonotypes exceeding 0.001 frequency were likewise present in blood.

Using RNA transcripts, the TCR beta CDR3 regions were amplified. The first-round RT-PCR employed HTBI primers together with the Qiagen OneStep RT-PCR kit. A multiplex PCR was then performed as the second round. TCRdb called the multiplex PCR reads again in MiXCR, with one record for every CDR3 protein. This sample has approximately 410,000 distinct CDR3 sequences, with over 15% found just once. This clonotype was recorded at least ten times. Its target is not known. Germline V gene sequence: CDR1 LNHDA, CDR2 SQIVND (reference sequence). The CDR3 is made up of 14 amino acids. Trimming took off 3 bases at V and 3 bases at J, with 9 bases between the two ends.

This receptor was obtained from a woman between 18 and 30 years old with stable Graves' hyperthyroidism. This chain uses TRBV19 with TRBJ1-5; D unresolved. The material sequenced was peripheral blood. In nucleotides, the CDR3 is TGTGCCAGTAGTATCAAGAGGAACAATCAGCCCCAGCATTTT. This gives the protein CASSIKRNNQPQHF.